This entry lists 9 T cell receptor beta chains sequenced from one sample in a study of T cell responses to AZD1222 COVID-19 vaccine. The repertoire was sequenced with immunoSEQ multiplex PCR; TCRdb's copy has only in-frame clones and lacks some. The sample lists about 120,000 clones, roughly 92% occurring once. Sequenced here: peripheral blood, sampled 28 days after the second AZD1222 dose. The receptors derive from an adult who received the AZD1222 COVID-19 vaccine.

The V gene is TRBV5-1, the J gene TRBJ2-7; 10 bases fit TRBD1. The CDR3 has 15 residues. In germline, CDR1 is SGHRS, CDR2 YFSETQ. V was pared by 1 base and J by 2 bases, with 3 bases of the junction left unmatched. The CDR3 nucleotides are TGCGCCAGCAGCTTGTTTGGGACAGGGGCCTACGAGCAGTACTTC. Residues: CASSLFGTGAYEQYF. Full variable domain (remainder filled in from reference TRBV5-1 and TRBJ2-7): KAGVTQTPRYLIKTRGQQVTLSCSPISGHRSVSWYQQTPGQGLQFLFEYFSETQRNKGNFPGRFSGRQFSNSRSEMNVSTLELGDSALYLCASSLFGTGAYEQYFGPGTRLTVT.

The chain links TRBV9 to TRBJ2-2; D uncertain. Germline loops: CDR1 SGDLS, CDR2 YYNGEE. With 0 bases removed from V and 5 bases from J, the gap between germline ends came to 5 bases. This CDR3 spans 13 amino acids. CDR3 sequence: CASSVGVTGELFF. The CDR3, as DNA: TGTGCCAGCAGCGTAGGTGTAACCGGGGAGCTGTTTTTT.

The chain is built from TRBV18 and TRBJ1-3, with D unclear. V was pared by 3 bases and J by 0 bases, with 12 bases between. Germline CDR1 and CDR2: KGHSH and LQKENI. This CDR3 comprises 16 residues. For the CDR3, the DNA is TGTGCCAGCTCACCTTTCAAGGTTTCCTCTGGAAACACCATATATTTT. Protein product: CASSPFKVSSGNTIYF.

The chain carries TRBV27 and TRBJ2-7; D ambiguous. V shed 3 bases and J shed 7 bases, with 10 bases lying between them. Germline V CDR1 and CDR2: MNHEY, SMNVEV (reference sequence). The CDR3 sequence is 12 residues long. The CDR3 spells CASSLVWGEQYF. In DNA form, the CDR3 reads TGTGCCAGCAGTTTGGTATGGGGAGAGCAGTACTTC.

V usage is TRBV4-1 and J usage is TRBJ2-2; 7 bases are a match to TRBD2. Per germline, CDR1 MGHRA and CDR2 YSYEKL. Trimming at V came to 4 bases and at J to 12 bases, leaving 14 bases not matched to a gene. The CDR3 is made up of 15 amino acids. The DNA of the CDR3 is TGCGCCAGCAGCCCCCTGGGAGGGGCTTCGGGCAAGCTGTTTTTT. Its translation: CASSPLGGASGKLFF.

The chain combines TRBV6-6 with TRBJ1-3, with 9 bases matching TRBD1. V was clipped by 0 bases and J by 7 bases; unmatched bases: 1. Germline loops: CDR1 MNHNY, CDR2 SVGAGI (reference sequence). The CDR3 contains 14 residues. The chain's CDR3 is CASSYSGQGNTIYF. CDR3 DNA: TGTGCCAGCAGTTACTCCGGACAGGGGAACACCATATATTTT.

J is TRBJ2-1 and V is TRBV10-3; 8 bases fit TRBD2. The ends lost 7 bases at V and 8 bases at J; junction bases unmatched: 10. This CDR3 comprises 14 residues. Germline values: CDR1 ENHRY, CDR2 SYGVKD. CDR3 DNA: TGTGCCATCACCGGGACTAGTAGTATCGATGAGCAGTTCTTC. Protein sequence: CAITGTSSIDEQFF.

The genes are TRBV27 and TRBJ2-2; no definite D call. In germline, CDR1 is MNHEY, CDR2 SMNVEV (reference sequence). The CDR3 extends over 16 amino acids. Trimming took off 2 bases at V and 0 bases at J, with 10 bases between the two ends. CDR3 in DNA: TGTGCCAGCAGTTTAGGGCTCTACCCGAACACCGGGGAGCTGTTTTTT. Translating gives CASSLGLYPNTGELFF.

The rearrangement uses TRBV19 and TRBJ2-3, with 10 positions matching TRBD2. Germline CDR1 is LNHDA and CDR2 is SQIVND (reference sequence). The CDR3 loop spans 16 amino acids. V was clipped by 6 bases and J by 6 bases; unmatched bases: 12. The CDR3 sequence: CASSLTGTSEVDTQYF. The CDR3 nucleotides read TGTGCCAGTAGCCTAACCGGGACTAGCGAGGTGGATACGCAGTATTTT.